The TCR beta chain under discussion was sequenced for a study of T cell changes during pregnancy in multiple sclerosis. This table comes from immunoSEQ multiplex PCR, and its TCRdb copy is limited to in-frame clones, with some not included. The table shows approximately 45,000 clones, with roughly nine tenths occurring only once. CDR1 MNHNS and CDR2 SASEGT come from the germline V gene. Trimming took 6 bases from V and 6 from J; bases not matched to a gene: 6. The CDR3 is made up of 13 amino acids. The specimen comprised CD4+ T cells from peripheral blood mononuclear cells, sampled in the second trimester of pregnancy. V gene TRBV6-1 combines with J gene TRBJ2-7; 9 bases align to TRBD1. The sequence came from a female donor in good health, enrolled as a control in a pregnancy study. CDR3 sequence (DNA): TGTGCCAGCAGCGCCGGGACAGGGCTCGAGCAGTACTTC. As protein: CASSAGTGLEQYF.